The 7 T cell receptor beta chains listed next were all sequenced from one sample in a study of high-grade serous ovarian cancer treatment subgroups. The protocol was immunoSEQ multiplex PCR, while the TCRdb copy is restricted to in-frame clones and leaves out a portion. The sample has about 15,000 clones, approximately 87% seen once. Tumor samples were taken before definitive surgery or chemotherapy. Sequenced material: tumor tissue. The receptors shown here come from a human donor with high-grade serous ovarian cancer.

The V and J genes are TRBV14 and TRBJ2-2, with D possibly TRBD1 on 6 matching bases. Germline V lookup: CDR1 SGHDN, CDR2 FVKESK. V was clipped by 1 base and J by 6 bases, with 12 bases between them. The CDR3 has 15 residues. The CDR3 loop is CASSQGQALAGELFF. The CDR3 DNA reads TGTGCCAGCAGCCAAGGACAGGCGCTCGCCGGGGAGCTGTTTTTT.

CDR3 coding DNA: TGCGCCAGCAGCTACCAGACAGGGGACACCGGGGAGCTGTTTTTT. It codes for CASSYQTGDTGELFF. The chain joins TRBV4-1 to TRBJ2-2, with 8 nucleotides matching TRBD1. Germline lookup yields CDR1 MGHRA and CDR2 YSYEKL. This CDR3 is 15 amino acids long. Trimming removed 5 bases from V and 3 bases from J; junction bases left unmatched: 5.

The chain has TRBV27 and TRBJ2-7, with 7 bases matching TRBD1. Trimming cost V 1 base and J 4 bases; bases outside gene matches: 7. The V gene's germline CDR1 is MNHEY and CDR2 SMNVEV (reference sequence). CDR3 length: 15 amino acids. As DNA, the CDR3 is TGTGCCAGCAGTTTATACAGGGGCCCCCTGTACGAGCAGTACTTC. It translates to CASSLYRGPLYEQYF.

This chain uses TRBV4-3 with TRBJ2-7; no reliable D call. Germline CDR1 reads LGHNA; CDR2 reads YSLEER. The CDR3 covers 13 residues. The germline V and J ends were trimmed by 3 bases and 2 bases, with 8 bases remaining between them. The CDR3 region has the DNA TGCGCCAGCAGCCAGGACGGAGCCTACGAGCAGTACTTC. Its protein product is CASSQDGAYEQYF.

V gene TRBV4-1 combines with J gene TRBJ2-5, with a tentative D call TRBD1 (6 bases). Trimming took 2 bases from V and 1 from J, leaving 11 bases between them. The CDR3 is made up of 15 amino acids. Per the germline V gene, CDR1 is MGHRA and CDR2 is YSYEKL. CDR3 region: CASSQTGQPQETQYF. Written as DNA, the CDR3 is TGCGCCAGCAGCCAAACAGGACAGCCCCAAGAGACCCAGTACTTC.

This clone came up once. This chain uses TRBV30 with TRBJ2-7; tentatively, D is TRBD2 (5 bases). The V gene's germline CDR1 is GTSNPN and CDR2 SVGIG (reference sequence). The CDR3 consists of 14 residues. V lost 8 bases and J 3 bases, leaving 20 bases between the germline ends. CDR3 loop: CAPPGNPGFYEQYF. The CDR3 DNA is TGTGCCCCCCCCGGCAACCCGGGGTTCTACGAGCAGTACTTC.

The rearrangement uses TRBV9 and TRBJ2-2, with TRBD1 identical over 7 bases. The junction had 16 bases not matched to a gene; V was cut back by 4 bases and J by 13 bases. Per germline, CDR1 SGDLS and CDR2 YYNGEE. The length of the CDR3 is 15 residues. The chain's CDR3 is CASSPRDSGIKGLFF. CDR3 sequence (DNA): TGTGCCAGCAGCCCCCGGGACAGTGGAATAAAAGGGCTGTTTTTT.